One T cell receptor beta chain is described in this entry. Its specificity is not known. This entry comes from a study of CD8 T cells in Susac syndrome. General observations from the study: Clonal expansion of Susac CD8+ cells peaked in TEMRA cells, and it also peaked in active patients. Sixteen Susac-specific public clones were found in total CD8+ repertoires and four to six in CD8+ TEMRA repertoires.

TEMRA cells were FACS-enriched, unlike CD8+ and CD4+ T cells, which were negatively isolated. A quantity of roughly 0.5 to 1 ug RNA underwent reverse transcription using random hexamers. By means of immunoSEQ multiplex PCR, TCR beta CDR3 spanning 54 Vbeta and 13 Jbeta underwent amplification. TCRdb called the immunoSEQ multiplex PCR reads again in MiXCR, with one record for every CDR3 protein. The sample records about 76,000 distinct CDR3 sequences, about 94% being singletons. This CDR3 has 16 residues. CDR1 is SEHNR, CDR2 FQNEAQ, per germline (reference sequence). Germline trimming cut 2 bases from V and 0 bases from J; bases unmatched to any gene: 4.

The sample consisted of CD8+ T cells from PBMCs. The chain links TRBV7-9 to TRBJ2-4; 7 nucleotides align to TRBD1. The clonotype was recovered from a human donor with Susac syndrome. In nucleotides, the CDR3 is TGTGCCAGCAGCTTAACCGGGACAGTAGCCAAAAACATTCAGTACTTC. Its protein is CASSLTGTVAKNIQYF.